These T cell receptor beta chains were read from a single sample in a study of CD8 T cells in ankylosing spondylitis. One entry per CDR3 protein results from TCRdb running MiXCR on the 5' RACE reads. The sample contains around 300,000 distinct CDR3 sequences, about 14% of which appear only once. The material sequenced was blood, either unsorted or a sorted T cell fraction (not recorded which). The receptors originated from a male donor with ankylosing spondylitis or in good health (not recorded which). Each CDR3 is given with its conserved first and last residue. A D gene is named only where the DNA matches it firmly. Clone size is shown for a subset of rows, as once, few, many or a class of expanded clone.

D	size	V	J	CDR3	DNA
NA	many	TRBV12-3/TRBV12-4	TRBJ1-5	CASSSPGTPSQHF	TGTGCCAGCAGTTCCCCCGGGACTCCTTCCCAGCATTTT
TRBD2	few	TRBV12-3/TRBV12-4	TRBJ2-2	CASTSLATNTGELFF	TGTGCCAGCACCTCACTAGCGACGAACACCGGGGAGCTGTTTTTT
NA	NA	TRBV20-1	TRBJ2-5	CSAKEGLRDQYF	TGCAGTGCTAAAGAAGGGCTAAGGGACCAGTACTTC
NA	few	TRBV5-5	TRBJ1-1	CASSEFKAGSNTEAFF	TGTGCCAGCAGCGAATTTAAGGCAGGGAGTAACACTGAAGCTTTCTTT
TRBD2	few	TRBV15	TRBJ2-7	CATSRDRGGTPYEQYF	TGTGCCACCAGCAGAGATCGGGGGGGGACCCCCTACGAGCAGTACTTC
TRBD1	few	TRBV7-9	TRBJ2-7	CASSLQGANEQYF	TGTGCCAGCAGTTTACAGGGGGCAAACGAGCAGTACTTC
NA	NA	TRBV5-1	TRBJ2-1	CASSLDNVGSGNEQFF	TGCGCCAGCAGCTTGGACAACGTGGGGTCGGGGAATGAGCAGTTCTTC
NA	many	TRBV7-2	TRBJ1-4	CASSSGMGTFEKLFF	TGTGCCAGCAGCTCCGGGATGGGGACCTTTGAAAAACTGTTTTTT
NA	few	TRBV27	TRBJ2-1	CASSLAGGGYGGSYNEQFF	TGTGCCAGCAGTTTAGCCGGAGGAGGGTATGGAGGATCCTACAATGAGCAGTTCTTC
TRBD1	NA	TRBV10-1	TRBJ2-7	CASSRKQGANYEQYF	TGCGCCAGCAGTCGAAAACAGGGGGCGAACTACGAGCAGTACTTC
TRBD1	NA	TRBV5-1	TRBJ1-6	CASSPPGGVIGSPLHF	TGCGCCAGCAGCCCTCCAGGGGGAGTGATTGGTTCACCCCTCCACTTT
TRBD1	NA	TRBV4-1	TRBJ1-2	CASSQESDRGTYNYGYTF	TGCGCCAGCAGCCAAGAAAGTGACAGGGGGACCTATAACTATGGCTACACCTTC
TRBD2	few	TRBV7-9	TRBJ2-7	CASSPRRGGQTSYEQYF	TGTGCCAGCAGCCCTCGTCGGGGGGGACAAACTTCCTACGAGCAGTACTTC
NA	NA	TRBV5-5	TRBJ2-2	CAISPGGPNTGELFF	TGTGCCATCAGCCCCGGGGGGCCGAACACCGGGGAGCTGTTTTTT
NA	NA	TRBV2	TRBJ2-2	CASDPGVGTGELFF	TGTGCCAGCGATCCGGGAGTAGGTACCGGGGAGCTGTTTTTT
NA	NA	TRBV7-9	TRBJ1-1	CASSLVGGGENTEAFF	TGTGCCAGCAGCTTAGTAGGAGGCGGGGAGAACACTGAAGCTTTCTTT
TRBD1	few	TRBV11-1	TRBJ2-1	CASSPDRGEPFF	TGTGCCAGCAGCCCTGACAGGGGGGAGCCGTTCTTC
TRBD2	few	TRBV15	TRBJ2-7	CATSRDRGTRPYEQYF	TGTGCCACCAGCAGAGATCGAGGGACTAGACCCTACGAGCAGTACTTC
NA	NA	TRBV12-3/TRBV12-4	TRBJ1-1	CASSKQGIRAEAFF	TGTGCCAGCAGTAAACAGGGTATACGGGCTGAAGCTTTCTTT
NA	NA	TRBV19	TRBJ2-3	CASSTSAVDTQYF	TGTGCCAGTAGTACCTCCGCTGTAGATACGCAGTATTTT
NA	few	TRBV5-1	TRBJ2-6	CASSLEGVGSGANVLTF	TGCGCCAGCAGCTTGGAGGGGGTAGGCTCTGGGGCCAACGTCCTGACTTTC
NA	few	TRBV21-1	TRBJ1-2	CASSKGGGAGGYTF	TGTGCCAGCAGCAAAGGGGGGGGGGCTGGTGGCTACACCTTC
NA	NA	TRBV7-2	TRBJ1-2	CASSSHSNYGYTF	TGTGCCAGCAGCTCCCACAGCAACTATGGCTACACCTTC
TRBD1	NA	TRBV20-1	TRBJ1-2	CSASDTGGGYGYTF	TGCAGTGCTAGCGATACAGGGGGCGGTTATGGCTACACCTTC
NA	few	TRBV20-1	TRBJ2-7	CSAPGAGKYYEQYF	TGCAGTGCCCCCGGGGCGGGGAAGTACTACGAGCAGTACTTC
NA	few	TRBV5-1	TRBJ2-3	CASSLLGDSTDTQYF	TGCGCCAGCAGCTTGCTTGGGGACTCCACAGATACGCAGTATTTT
TRBD1	few	TRBV29-1	TRBJ2-5	CSARGTGAFQETQYF	TGCAGCGCCCGTGGGACAGGGGCCTTCCAAGAGACCCAGTACTTC
TRBD1	few	TRBV3-1	TRBJ2-1	CASSQDPGQIGNEQFF	TGTGCCAGCAGCCAAGATCCGGGACAGATCGGAAATGAGCAGTTCTTC
NA	few	TRBV6-5	TRBJ2-1	CASSYRSSPNNEQFF	TGTGCCAGCAGTTATCGGTCTAGCCCTAACAATGAGCAGTTCTTC
NA	few	TRBV3-1	TRBJ2-2	CASSHAGAVGELFF	TGTGCCAGCAGCCACGCGGGTGCTGTCGGGGAGCTGTTTTTT
TRBD1	few	TRBV3-1	TRBJ2-7	CASSLGTGIPYF	TGTGCCAGCAGCCTGGGGACAGGTATCCCGTACTTC
NA	NA	TRBV7-9	TRBJ2-2	CASPRVRLDTGELFF	TGTGCCTCCCCCCGGGTTCGCCTTGACACCGGGGAGCTGTTTTTT
TRBD1	NA	TRBV29-1	TRBJ1-1	CSVGTGETEAFF	TGCAGCGTTGGGACAGGGGAAACTGAAGCTTTCTTT
TRBD1	few	TRBV18	TRBJ1-2	CASSPVDRGIDGYTF	TGTGCCAGCTCACCAGTAGACAGGGGGATTGATGGCTACACCTTC
TRBD1	many	TRBV18	TRBJ1-2	CASSPDRAYGYTF	TGTGCCAGCTCACCCGACAGGGCCTATGGCTACACCTTC
TRBD1	NA	TRBV12-5	TRBJ1-6	CASALAGETGRSPLHF	TGTGCTAGTGCCCTGGCGGGGGAGACAGGGAGATCACCCCTCCACTTT
TRBD2	few	TRBV29-1	TRBJ2-3	CSVDGASGRTDTQYF	TGCAGCGTTGATGGGGCTAGCGGGAGAACAGATACGCAGTATTTT
NA	NA	TRBV19	TRBJ1-2	CASSIDYRENYGYTF	TGTGCCAGTAGTATAGATTACAGGGAAAACTATGGCTACACCTTC
TRBD2	few	TRBV20-1	TRBJ2-5	CSAFGLDQETQYF	TGCAGTGCTTTCGGACTAGATCAAGAGACCCAGTACTTC
NA	NA	TRBV10-3	TRBJ2-3	CAISLVQSPSTDTQYF	TGTGCCATCAGTTTGGTCCAGAGTCCTAGCACAGATACGCAGTATTTT
NA	NA	TRBV6-1	TRBJ1-4	CASSQQGGKLFF	TGTGCCAGCAGCCAACAGGGCGGAAAACTGTTTTTT
NA	few	TRBV24-1	TRBJ2-3	CATSRTGTGLTDTQYF	TGTGCCACCAGTCGTACCGGGACCGGTCTCACAGATACGCAGTATTTT
TRBD1	NA	TRBV7-9	TRBJ2-7	CAIPGQGPYEQYF	TGTGCCATCCCGGGACAGGGACCCTACGAGCAGTACTTC
NA	NA	TRBV10-3	TRBJ2-7	CAISERGVPYEQYF	TGTGCCATCAGTGAGAGGGGGGTCCCCTACGAGCAGTACTTC
TRBD1	NA	TRBV29-1	TRBJ1-4	CSVQAGGYEKLFF	TGCAGCGTCCAGGCAGGGGGATATGAAAAACTGTTTTTT
TRBD1	many	TRBV6-6	TRBJ1-2	CASNTGTGEGYTF	TGTGCCAGCAACACGGGAACAGGGGAAGGCTACACCTTC
NA	NA	TRBV5-1	TRBJ2-7	CASSLAQGVVEQYF	TGCGCCAGCAGCTTAGCCCAGGGAGTTGTCGAGCAGTACTTC